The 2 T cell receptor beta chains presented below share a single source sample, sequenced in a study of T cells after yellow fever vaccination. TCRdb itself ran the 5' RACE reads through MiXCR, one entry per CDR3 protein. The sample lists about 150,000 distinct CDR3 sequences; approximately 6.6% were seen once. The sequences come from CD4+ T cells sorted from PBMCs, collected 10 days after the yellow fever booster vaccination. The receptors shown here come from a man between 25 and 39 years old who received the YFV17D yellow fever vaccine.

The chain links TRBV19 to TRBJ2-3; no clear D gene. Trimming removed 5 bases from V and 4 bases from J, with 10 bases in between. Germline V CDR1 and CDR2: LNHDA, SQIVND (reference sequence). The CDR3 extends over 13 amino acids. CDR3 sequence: CASSSQSADTQYF. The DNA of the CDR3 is TGTGCCAGTAGTTCCCAATCGGCAGATACGCAGTATTTT.

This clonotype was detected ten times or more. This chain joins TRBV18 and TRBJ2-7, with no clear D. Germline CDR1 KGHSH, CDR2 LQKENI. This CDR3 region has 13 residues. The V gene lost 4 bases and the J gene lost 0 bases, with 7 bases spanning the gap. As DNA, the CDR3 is TGTGCCAGCTCACAAGGCAGCTCCTACGAGCAGTACTTC. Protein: CASSQGSSYEQYF.